Listed below are T cell receptor beta chains from one sample, sequenced in a study of human T cells and chemical hapten exposure. TCRdb independently ran MiXCR on the RACE reads; one entry per CDR3 protein. The sample consists of some 400,000 distinct CDR3 sequences, around 4.8% of them appearing once. The sequences come from whole blood, collected in connection with sensitization to the hapten diphenylcyclopropenone (DPC). These receptors were taken from a woman between 50 and 59 years old with alopecia areata. Some clones in this sample may be carry-over from other donors' samples. Both conserved end residues are part of each CDR3. D genes are given only for firm matches. Not every row has a clone size; where given, it reads once, few, many or a size class.

size,V,J,D,DNA,CDR3
many,TRBV7-2,TRBJ2-2,TRBD2,TGTGCCAGCAGTTCTAGCGGGTACACCGGGGAGCTGTTTTTT,CASSSSGYTGELFF
few,TRBV20-1,TRBJ2-5,-,TGCAGTGCTAGAGATGGGCAGGGGACCCTCCAAGAGACCCAGTACTTC,CSARDGQGTLQETQYF
-,TRBV6-2/TRBV6-3,TRBJ1-1,TRBD1,TGTGCCAGCAGTGCCACCGTGGACAGGGGCCCTAAGACTGAAGCTTTCTTT,CASSATVDRGPKTEAFF
many,TRBV6-1,TRBJ2-1,TRBD2,TGTGCCAGCATTGGACTAGCGGGGACCCCCTACAATGAGCAGTTCTTC,CASIGLAGTPYNEQFF
-,TRBV18,TRBJ1-2,-,TGTGCCAGCTCACCTTCCAGGGAAAAGAGTGGCTACACCTTC,CASSPSREKSGYTF
many,TRBV29-1,TRBJ2-1,TRBD1,TGCAGCGTTGGGGACAGGGGGCGAGGGGATGAGCAGTTCTTC,CSVGDRGRGDEQFF
many,TRBV12-2,TRBJ1-2,-,TGTGCAAGTCGCTTACTGTGGCAGGGGATCTATGGCTACACCTTC,CASRLLWQGIYGYTF
-,TRBV11-2,TRBJ2-7,-,TGTGCCAGCAGCCCAATCCGACGAGTCTACGAGCAGTACTTC,CASSPIRRVYEQYF
many,TRBV4-1,TRBJ2-7,TRBD1,TGCGCCAGCAGCCAAGACGGACAGGGAGGCTACGAGCAGTACTTC,CASSQDGQGGYEQYF
-,TRBV29-1,TRBJ1-1,-,TGCAGCGTTGAAGGGACGGGCACTGAAGCTTTCTTT,CSVEGTGTEAFF
many,TRBV13,TRBJ2-3,TRBD1,TGTGCCAGCAGCTCTTCAGGGGACAGGGGATCTTGGGAGGAGGATACGCAGTATTTT,CASSSSGDRGSWEEDTQYF
many,TRBV20-1,TRBJ2-7,TRBD2,TGCAGTGCAGGTCCGGGACTAGCGGGCCTATCCTCTACGAAGCAGTACTTC,CSAGPGLAGLSSTKQYF
many,TRBV7-3,TRBJ2-6,TRBD1,TGTGCCAGCAGCTTAGAGTTTGGGGGTCTCGACAGGGACAATTCTCTCGGGGCCAACGTCCTGACTTTC,CASSLEFGGLDRDNSLGANVLTF
few,TRBV10-3,TRBJ2-5,-,TGTGCCATCAGTGAGGTGGGGGGCCAAGAGACCCAGTACTTC,CAISEVGGQETQYF
-,TRBV20-1,TRBJ1-1,TRBD1,TGCAGTGCAGGAAAGGGGGCCTTGAACACTGAAGCTTTCTTT,CSAGKGALNTEAFF
-,TRBV12-3/TRBV12-4,TRBJ1-2,TRBD1,TGTGCCAGCAGTCCTCCGGGACAGAGTAACTATGGCTACACCTTC,CASSPPGQSNYGYTF
many,TRBV12-3/TRBV12-4,TRBJ2-7,-,TGTGCCAGCAGTTCTGAGGTAGCCTACGAGCAGTACTTC,CASSSEVAYEQYF
many,TRBV12-3/TRBV12-4,TRBJ2-7,-,TGTGCCAGCACCCTTCGGACCGTCGAGCAGTACTTC,CASTLRTVEQYF
many,TRBV24-1,TRBJ1-2,-,TGTGCCACCAGTGATTTCCAGGGGAGCTACACCTTC,CATSDFQGSYTF
-,TRBV2,TRBJ2-7,TRBD1,TGTGCCAGCAGTGACGACAGGGGGAGCGACGAGCAGTACTTC,CASSDDRGSDEQYF
-,TRBV12-3/TRBV12-4,TRBJ2-1,TRBD1,TGTGCCAGCAGTCACCTAGGGGGCGAAACCTACAATGAGCAGTTCTTC,CASSHLGGETYNEQFF
many,TRBV12-3/TRBV12-4,TRBJ2-1,TRBD2,TGTGCCAGCAGTCCAGCGGGAGGGCCCTCCAATGAGCAGTTCTTC,CASSPAGGPSNEQFF
many,TRBV15,TRBJ1-5,TRBD1,TGTGCCACCAGCGGACAGGGGGCCTCTCAGCCCCAGCATTTT,CATSGQGASQPQHF
-,TRBV7-9,TRBJ2-7,-,TGTGCCAGCAGCTTATTAGTCGGGGGCGTACCACGAGACGAGCAGTACTTC,CASSLLVGGVPRDEQYF
many,TRBV15,TRBJ1-3,-,TGTGCCACCAGCAGAAACCCGGGACCCGCTGGAAACACCATATATTTT,CATSRNPGPAGNTIYF
many,TRBV12-3/TRBV12-4,TRBJ1-3,-,TGTGCCAGCAGTTTATCAGTTGAGGGAAACACCATATATTTT,CASSLSVEGNTIYF
-,TRBV18,TRBJ1-1,-,TGTGCCAGCTCACGCTGGGGCCAACCCAAAGCGTCTGAGGACACTGAAGCTTTCTTT,CASSRWGQPKASEDTEAFF
-,TRBV30,TRBJ1-5,-,TGTGCCTGGAGTAACGGGCAGATCAATCAGCCCCAGCATTTT,CAWSNGQINQPQHF
-,TRBV6-6,TRBJ1-1,-,TGTGCCAGCAGTTACCGGGGTGGTGCCACTGAAGCTTTCTTT,CASSYRGGATEAFF
many,TRBV5-1,TRBJ1-1,-,TGCGCCAGCAGCCCTGAGGCCCGTGAGGAAGCTTTCTTT,CASSPEAREEAFF
many,TRBV27,TRBJ2-7,TRBD1,TGTGCCAGCAGTAGACAGGGGCCCTACGAGCAGTACTTC,CASSRQGPYEQYF
many,TRBV28,TRBJ1-3,TRBD1,TGTGCCAGCAGTTTCTCCCGACAGGGGGCAGGAAACACCATATATTTT,CASSFSRQGAGNTIYF